This TCR beta chain was identified during a study of T cells in pancreatic ductal adenocarcinoma. Selected pancreatic ductal adenocarcinoma patients had undergone surgery without neoadjuvant therapy. The table came from immunoSEQ multiplex PCR; TCRdb's copy has only in-frame clones and leaves some out. In the table there are 100,000 or so clones, 90% to 95% of which are singletons. Germline loops: CDR1 SGHKS, CDR2 YYEKEE (reference sequence). CDR3 length equals 14 residues. The ends were cut back, 4 bases at V and 0 bases at J, with 11 bases in the middle. This clone was found a few times. What it binds is unknown. Study results and caveats: Tumors hold more CD45RO+ effector T cells, which may bias toward lower diversity. No significant tumor-blood clonality difference; means were about 0.11 and 0.072. Blood had more productive templates and approximately 8-fold more unique clonotypes than tumor.

The genes are TRBV5-5 and TRBJ2-7; maybe TRBD1 (7 bases). The source is a human donor with pancreatic ductal adenocarcinoma. Sequences were obtained from PBMCs. The CDR3 bases are TGTGCCAGCAGCCAGGGGGGCAGCTCCTACGAGCAGTACTTC. It encodes CASSQGGSSYEQYF. Drawing the rest from reference TRBV5-5 and TRBJ2-7, the complete variable domain is DAGVTQSPTHLIKTRGQQVTLRCSPISGHKSVSWYQQVLGQGPQFIFQYYEKEERGRGNFPDRFSARQFPNYSSELNVNALLLGDSALYLCASSQGGSSYEQYFGPGTRLTVT.